Included here is one T cell receptor (beta chain) sequence, with context. The sample belongs to a study of vaccination and CD4 T cells after COVID-19. Study details: According to the study, participants were given two doses of BNT162b2 or mRNA-1273 vaccine. Day 14 and days 161 to 241 post-vaccination were the sampling points for three convalescent patients. Investigators took post-vaccine samples a median about 65 days after dose two, within a range of 14 to 241.

The sample's time point: late sampling 161 to 241 days after vaccination in a few convalescent patients. PCR positivity was dated March to December 2020, before US Alpha, Beta and Delta variants. MiXCR was run by TCRdb on the PCR reads, yielding one entry per CDR3 protein. Among about 29,000 distinct CDR3 sequences listed, 50% were seen once. The CDR3 runs 16 residues. Germline V gives CDR1 MGHRA, CDR2 YSYEKL. The junction had 11 bases not matched to a gene; V was cut back by 2 bases and J by 6 bases. The receptor was isolated from a human donor who had recovered from COVID-19. Sequencing used CD4+ T cells from blood, obtained about 7 months after SARS-CoV-2 vaccination. The chain couples TRBV4-1 to TRBJ2-7, with TRBD2 identical over 9 bases. The CDR3 is CASSQHTLAGWSEQYF. The DNA of the CDR3 is TGCGCCAGCAGCCAACATACTCTAGCGGGATGGAGCGAGCAGTACTTC.